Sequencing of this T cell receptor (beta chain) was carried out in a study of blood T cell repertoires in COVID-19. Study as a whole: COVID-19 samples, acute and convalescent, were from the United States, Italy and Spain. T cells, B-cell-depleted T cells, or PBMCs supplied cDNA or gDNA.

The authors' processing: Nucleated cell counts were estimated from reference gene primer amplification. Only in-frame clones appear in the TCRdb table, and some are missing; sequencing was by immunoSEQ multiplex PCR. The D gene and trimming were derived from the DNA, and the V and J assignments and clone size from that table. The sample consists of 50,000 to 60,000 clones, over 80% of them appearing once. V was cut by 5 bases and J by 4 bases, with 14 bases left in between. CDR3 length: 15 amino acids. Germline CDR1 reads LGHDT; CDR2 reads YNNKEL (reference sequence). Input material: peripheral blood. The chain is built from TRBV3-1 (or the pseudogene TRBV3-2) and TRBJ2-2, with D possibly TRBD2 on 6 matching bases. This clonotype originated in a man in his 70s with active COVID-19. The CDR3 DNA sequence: TGTGCCAGCAGCTCGCTCGGGGGAGCCACCGGGGAGCTGTTTTTT. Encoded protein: CASSSLGGATGELFF.